Below are 30 T cell receptor beta chains sequenced from a single sample in a study of OX40 agonist ivuxolimab in advanced cancers. Sequencing was performed with immunoSEQ multiplex PCR; in TCRdb, only in-frame clones are kept and a portion is missing. This table has tens of thousands of clones, approximately 92% appearing once. Sample: CD4+ or CD8+ T cells sorted from blood, taken in a trial of the OX40 agonist ivuxolimab. Source of these receptors: an adult with an advanced solid tumor such as melanoma, head and neck, liver or kidney cancer.

The genes are TRBV4-3 and TRBJ2-7; D remains unclear. The CDR3 length is 15 residues. From germline, CDR1 is LGHNA and CDR2 YSLEER. Trimming took 0 bases from V and 2 from J, leaving 11 bases between them. Here the CDR3 reads CASSQDLGDTYEQYF. Here the CDR3 DNA reads TGCGCCAGCAGCCAAGATCTTGGGGATACCTACGAGCAGTACTTC.

V and J are TRBV7-9 and TRBJ1-5; 7 bases agree with TRBD1. The CDR3 sequence is 19 residues long. The germline CDR1 and CDR2 sequences are SEHNR and FQNEAQ (reference sequence). Unmatched junction bases numbered 16, after V lost 1 base and J lost 4 bases. The CDR3 loop is CASSLGVRGGWDFNQPQHF. DNA for the CDR3: TGTGCCAGCAGCTTAGGGGTCCGAGGGGGCTGGGACTTTAATCAGCCCCAGCATTTT.

The genes are TRBV25-1 and TRBJ2-7; D is uncertain. Trimming stripped 2 bases from V and 2 bases from J, with 7 bases between. Germline lookup yields CDR1 MGHDK and CDR2 SYGVNS. The CDR3 contains 13 residues. The DNA of the CDR3 is TGTGCCAGCAGTGAACCGGCCACCTACGAGCAGTACTTC. This sequence encodes CASSEPATYEQYF.

J is TRBJ1-6 and V is TRBV7-9; 7 positions agree with TRBD1. J lost 13 bases, V lost 1 base, and 7 bases had no gene match. The germline V gene has CDR1 SEHNR and CDR2 FQNEAQ (reference sequence). The CDR3 spans 14 residues. The DNA for the CDR3 is TGTGCCAGCAGCTTAGAGGGGGCGGTTTGGCCCCTCCACTTT. This gives the protein CASSLEGAVWPLHF.

This chain connects TRBV11-3 to TRBJ2-3; D might be TRBD1 (5 bases). Germline CDR1 SGHNT, CDR2 YENEEA. Trimming shortened V by 5 bases and J by 6 bases, and 18 bases separated the two germline ends. The CDR3 has 15 amino acids. Here the CDR3 DNA reads TGTGCCAGCAGCCTCCAGGACAACGCGGCTGATACGCAGTATTTT. This translates into CASSLQDNAADTQYF.

The chain couples TRBV6-1 to TRBJ2-3; 9 nucleotides agree with TRBD2. The V and J ends lost 8 bases and 4 bases, in that order; junction bases with no gene match: 4. Germline-derived CDR1 and CDR2 are MNHNS and SASEGT. The CDR3 runs 13 residues. Written as DNA, the CDR3 is TGTGCCAGCGGGACTAGCCCCCCAGATACGCAGTATTTT. The encoded protein is CASGTSPPDTQYF.

This clone appeared once. The gene calls are TRBV5-7 and TRBJ2-7; 8 bases agree with TRBD2. TRBV5-7 is annotated as an ORF whose role is uncertain. The CDR3 runs to 17 residues. V lost 4 bases and J lost 4; bases outside the gene matches: 16. CDR3 sequence: CASSLINLAGEPYEQYF. The CDR3 nucleotides are TGTGCCAGCAGCCTCATCAACCTAGCGGGTGAACCTTACGAGCAGTACTTC.

The V call is TRBV5-1, the J call TRBJ2-7; TRBD1 might be the D (5 bases). Trimming took 7 bases from V and 2 from J, leaving 13 bases between them. Per the germline V gene, CDR1 is SGHRS and CDR2 is YFSETQ. The CDR3 has 13 residues. Written as DNA, the CDR3 is TGCGCCAGCGTTGGGCAGGGCCCCTACGAGCAGTACTTC. Translation gives CASVGQGPYEQYF.

The chain employs TRBV4-1 and TRBJ1-1; 9 bases are shared with TRBD1. V lost 4 bases, J lost 4 bases, and 4 bases stayed unmatched. The germline V gene has CDR1 MGHRA and CDR2 YSYEKL. CDR3 length: 14 residues. This CDR3 reads CASSRPQGATEAFF. The CDR3 bases are TGCGCCAGCAGCCGTCCACAGGGGGCCACTGAAGCTTTCTTT.

The chain recombines TRBV6-4 with TRBJ2-2, with D perhaps matching TRBD1 (6 bases). The CDR3 is made up of 14 amino acids. Germline V gene sequence: CDR1 MRHNA, CDR2 SNTAGT. Between the trimmed V and J ends, which lost 5 bases and 4 bases, there was a span of 11 bases. As DNA, the CDR3 is TGTGCCAGCAGTCTAACAGGGACCACCGGGGAGCTGTTTTTT. Amino acid sequence: CASSLTGTTGELFF.

The rearrangement uses TRBV11-2 and TRBJ1-5; D perhaps matches TRBD1 (5 bases). Germline V lookup: CDR1 SGHAT, CDR2 FQNNGV. The CDR3 is made up of 18 amino acids. V lost 2 bases to trimming and J lost 0 bases, with 17 bases between them. Here the CDR3 reads CASSLPRVAPHSNQPQHF. The CDR3 DNA is TGTGCCAGCAGCTTACCCAGGGTGGCGCCACATAGCAATCAGCCCCAGCATTTT.

The chain recombines TRBV13 with TRBJ2-7; 7 bases align to TRBD2. V shed 3 bases, J shed 6 bases, and the junction held 8 bases outside the gene matches. The CDR3 is 14 residues long. Germline V CDR1 and CDR2: PRHDT, FYEKMQ (reference sequence). The DNA for the CDR3 is TGTGCCAGCAGCTTCCGGGGGGAGTATACCGAGCAGTACTTC. Translation: CASSFRGEYTEQYF. The variable domain in full, completed from reference TRBV13 and TRBJ2-7, reads AAGVIQSPRHLIKEKRETATLKCYPIPRHDTVYWYQQGPGQDPQFLISFYEKMQSDKGSIPDRFSAQQFSDYHSELNMSSLELGDSALYFCASSFRGEYTEQYFGPGTRLTVT.

The chain links TRBV2 to TRBJ2-3, with 10 bases identical to TRBD2. This CDR3 region has 16 residues. V lost 5 bases and J lost 3; bases outside the gene matches: 8. CDR1 and CDR2 from the germline V gene are SNHLY and FYNNEI. The CDR3 spells CASSTLTSGETDTQYF. The CDR3 DNA sequence: TGTGCCAGCAGTACGCTAACTAGCGGGGAGACAGATACGCAGTATTTT.

This chain links TRBV5-1 with TRBJ1-2; possible D gene TRBD1, 5 bases. Germline values: CDR1 SGHRS, CDR2 YFSETQ. The CDR3 has 17 amino acids. Trimming shortened V by 4 bases and J by 7 bases, and 26 bases separated the two germline ends. CDR3 nucleotides: TGCGCCAGCAGCATCGGGCTGAAGGATGCGGGGCGGGGTGGCTACACCTTC. Protein: CASSIGLKDAGRGGYTF.

This clone was detected only once. The rearrangement links TRBV5-1 to TRBJ2-7; 7 nucleotides align to TRBD2. CDR3 length: 16 residues. Germline CDR1 reads SGHRS; CDR2 reads YFSETQ. J was trimmed by 4 bases and V by 6 bases; bases with no gene match: 16. CDR3 loop: CASTHGRGGSFYEQYF. CDR3 nucleotide sequence: TGCGCCAGCACCCATGGCCGGGGCGGGAGTTTTTACGAGCAGTACTTC.

The chain joins TRBV7-6 to TRBJ1-5; 9 positions agree with TRBD1. Germline V CDR1 and CDR2: SGHVS, FNYEAQ. V dropped 5 bases and J dropped 6; count of bases not matched to a gene: 5. CDR3 length: 14 amino acids. CDR3 nucleotides: TGTGCCAGCAGCCCGGGGACAGGGCTTCAGCCCCAGCATTTT. This codes for CASSPGTGLQPQHF.

The chain employs TRBV2 and TRBJ2-1; 15 nucleotides agree with TRBD2. Germline V CDR1 and CDR2: SNHLY, FYNNEI. The ends lost 7 bases at V and 4 bases at J; junction bases unmatched: 5. CDR3 length: 16 residues. Here the CDR3 reads CASNPGTSGGYNEQFF. The CDR3 DNA reads as TGTGCCAGCAATCCCGGGACTAGCGGGGGGTACAATGAGCAGTTCTTC.

The gene calls are TRBV4-1 and TRBJ2-7; no clear D gene. The germline V and J ends were trimmed by 5 bases and 2 bases, with 10 bases remaining between them. Germline V gene sequence: CDR1 MGHRA, CDR2 YSYEKL. The CDR3 sequence is 13 residues long. This CDR3 is CASSETPAYEQYF. For the CDR3, the DNA is TGCGCCAGCAGCGAGACACCCGCCTACGAGCAGTACTTC.

DNA of the CDR3: TGTGCCAGCAGTGACCAGGGGGCCCTTCCCTATTTTTATGGCTACACCTTC. Protein product: CASSDQGALPYFYGYTF. The chain links TRBV6-1 to TRBJ1-2; the match to TRBD1 covers 8 bases. The ends lost 3 bases at V and 5 bases at J; junction bases unmatched: 14. The germline gives CDR1 MNHNS, CDR2 SASEGT. The CDR3 sequence is 17 residues long.

The J gene is TRBJ2-1, the V gene TRBV7-9; 10 nucleotides line up with TRBD2. Germline V lookup: CDR1 SEHNR, CDR2 FQNEAQ (reference sequence). The ends lost 5 bases at V and 4 bases at J; junction bases unmatched: 14. The length of the CDR3 is 18 residues. The CDR3 DNA is TGTGCCAGCAGCCAGCCATTACTAGCGGGATCGATATACAATGAGCAGTTCTTC. This encodes CASSQPLLAGSIYNEQFF.

This sequence joins TRBV2 and TRBJ2-4; D is unresolved. CDR1 and CDR2 (germline): SNHLY, FYNNEI. The CDR3 runs 14 residues. Between the trimmed V and J ends, which lost 3 bases and 3 bases, there was a span of 9 bases. The CDR3 reads CASSDLMGKNIQYF. CDR3 nucleotides: TGTGCCAGCAGTGACCTGATGGGCAAAAACATTCAGTACTTC.

The chain uses TRBV7-6 and TRBJ2-7; TRBD2 aligns across 11 bases. Germline V gene lookup returns CDR1 SGHVS and CDR2 FNYEAQ. The CDR3 contains 14 residues. V shed 7 bases, J shed 4 bases, and the junction held 6 bases outside the gene matches. The CDR3 nucleotides read TGTGCCAGCACCCTACTAGCGGGGGTATACGAGCAGTACTTC. Translating it yields CASTLLAGVYEQYF.

The chain links TRBV9 to TRBJ2-5; TRBD2 matches at 7 bases. V shed 3 bases and J 5 bases; nucleotides not matched to a gene: 4. In germline, CDR1 is SGDLS, CDR2 YYNGEE. There are 13 residues in the CDR3. CDR3 in DNA: TGTGCCAGCAGCGGTTTGGGGGGGGAGACCCAGTACTTC. Residues: CASSGLGGETQYF.

The gene calls are TRBV9 and TRBJ2-1; D is undetermined. The CDR3 is 13 amino acids. Germline V gives CDR1 SGDLS, CDR2 YYNGEE. Trimming took off 0 bases at V and 3 bases at J, with 4 bases between the two ends. The CDR3, as DNA: TGTGCCAGCAGCGTAGGGAACTACAATGAGCAGTTCTTC. As protein: CASSVGNYNEQFF.

This clone was seen only once. The chain recombines TRBV30 with TRBJ1-2, with 7 nucleotides matching TRBD1. The CDR3 has 17 amino acids. Germline CDR1 and CDR2: GTSNPN and SVGIG (reference sequence). V was clipped by 1 base and J by 1 base; unmatched bases: 12. CDR3 sequence: CAWSGFSGQALNYGYTF. Here the CDR3 DNA reads TGTGCCTGGAGTGGATTCTCCGGACAGGCCCTTAACTATGGCTACACCTTC.

The genes are TRBV13 and TRBJ1-1; 7 bases are shared with TRBD1. CDR3 length: 14 residues. With 5 bases clipped from V and 8 bases from J, the junction kept 11 bases outside the gene matches. CDR1 is PRHDT, CDR2 FYEKMQ, per germline (reference sequence). CDR3 residues: CASSTPTGNPEAFF. The DNA of the CDR3 is TGTGCCAGCAGCACACCGACAGGGAACCCCGAAGCTTTCTTT. Based on the CDR3 plus reference TRBV13 and TRBJ1-1, the full variable domain is AAGVIQSPRHLIKEKRETATLKCYPIPRHDTVYWYQQGPGQDPQFLISFYEKMQSDKGSIPDRFSAQQFSDYHSELNMSSLELGDSALYFCASSTPTGNPEAFFGQGTRLTVV.

J is TRBJ2-7 and V is TRBV27, with 8 bases aligning to TRBD1. The CDR3 runs to 13 residues. The germline V gene encodes CDR1 MNHEY and CDR2 SMNVEV (reference sequence). V shed 3 bases and J 3 bases; nucleotides not matched to a gene: 1. CDR3 nucleotide sequence: TGTGCCAGCAGTTTCGGGACAGGCTACGAGCAGTACTTC. Residues: CASSFGTGYEQYF.

This chain uses TRBV6-5 with TRBJ1-1, with 7 bases aligning to TRBD1. This CDR3 contains 14 residues. In germline, CDR1 is MNHEY, CDR2 SVGAGI. V was pared by 2 bases and J by 4 bases, with 4 bases of the junction left unmatched. CDR3 nucleotides: TGTGCCAGCAGTTACCAGCCAGGGGGCACTGAAGCTTTCTTT. It encodes CASSYQPGGTEAFF.

The chain has TRBV6-5 and TRBJ2-7, with D maybe TRBD2 (7 bases). The CDR3 is 15 amino acids. Germline V gives CDR1 MNHEY, CDR2 SVGAGI. Trimming stripped 0 bases from V and 7 bases from J, with 16 bases between. CDR3 sequence: CASSYSPGGLGEQYF. The CDR3 nucleotides read TGTGCCAGCAGTTACTCCCCGGGGGGCCTCGGGGAGCAGTACTTC.

CDR3 sequence: CAISEGSGSVTDTQYF. The DNA of the CDR3 is TGTGCCATCAGTGAGGGGAGCGGGAGCGTAACAGATACGCAGTATTTT. This chain uses TRBV10-3 with TRBJ2-3, with 8 positions matching TRBD2. The germline V gene encodes CDR1 ENHRY and CDR2 SYGVKD. CDR3 length: 16 residues. With V trimmed by 2 bases and J by 3 bases, 7 bases remained unmatched.